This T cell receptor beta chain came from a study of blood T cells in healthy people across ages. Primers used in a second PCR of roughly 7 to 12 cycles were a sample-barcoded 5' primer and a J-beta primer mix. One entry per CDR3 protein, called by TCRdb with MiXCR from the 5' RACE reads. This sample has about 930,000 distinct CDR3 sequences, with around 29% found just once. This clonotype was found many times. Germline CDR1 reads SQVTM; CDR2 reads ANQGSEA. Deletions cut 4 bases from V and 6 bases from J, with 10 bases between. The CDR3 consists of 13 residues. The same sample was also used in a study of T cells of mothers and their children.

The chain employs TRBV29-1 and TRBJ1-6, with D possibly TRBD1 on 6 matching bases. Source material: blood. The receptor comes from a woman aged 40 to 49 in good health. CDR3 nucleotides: TGCAGCGTTGGGACAGACGGTAATTCACCCCTCCACTTT. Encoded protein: CSVGTDGNSPLHF.